The present T cell receptor (beta chain) was sequenced within a study of blood T cell repertoires in COVID-19. The germline CDR1 and CDR2 sequences are LGHDT and YNNKEL (reference sequence). This CDR3 spans 16 amino acids. The V gene end was trimmed by 3 bases and the J gene end by 7 bases; junction bases not matched to a gene: 7. Original processing methods: By means of reference gene primer amplification, nucleated cell counts were estimated. The repertoire was sequenced with immunoSEQ multiplex PCR; TCRdb's copy has only in-frame clones and lacks some. V, J and clone size reflect that table, while D and trimming were determined from the DNA. The repertoire holds about 340,000 clones, with under 95% as singletons.

The chain employs TRBV3-1 (or the pseudogene TRBV3-2) and TRBJ2-1; 12 positions match TRBD2. Sequencing was performed on peripheral blood. The clonotype was recovered from a woman between 18 and 30 years old who had recovered from COVID-19. The CDR3 DNA reads as TGTGCCAGCAGCCAGGGCCCACTAGCGGGAGGAAATGAGCAGTTCTTC. It specifies CASSQGPLAGGNEQFF.